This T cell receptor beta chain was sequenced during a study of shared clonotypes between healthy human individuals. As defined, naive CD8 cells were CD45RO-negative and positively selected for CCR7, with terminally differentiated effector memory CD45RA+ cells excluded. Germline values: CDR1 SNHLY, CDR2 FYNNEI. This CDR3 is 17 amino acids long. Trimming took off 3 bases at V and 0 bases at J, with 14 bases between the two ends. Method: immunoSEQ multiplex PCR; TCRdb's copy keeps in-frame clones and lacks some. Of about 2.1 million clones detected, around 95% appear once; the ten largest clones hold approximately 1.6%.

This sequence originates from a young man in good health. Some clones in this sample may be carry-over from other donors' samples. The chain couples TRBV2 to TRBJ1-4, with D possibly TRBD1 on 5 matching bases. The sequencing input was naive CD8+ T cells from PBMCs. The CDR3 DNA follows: TGTGCCAGCAGTGATCCCTCCCGAGGGGCAACTAATGAAAAACTGTTTTTT. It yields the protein CASSDPSRGATNEKLFF.